These T cell receptor beta chains were read from a single sample in a study of CD8 T cells in Susac syndrome. TCRdb itself ran the immunoSEQ multiplex PCR reads through MiXCR, one entry per CDR3 protein. The profile shows about 130,000 distinct CDR3 sequences, over 85% of them singletons. Sample: CD8+ T cells from PBMCs. All receptors come from a human donor with multiple sclerosis. CDR3s include the opening cysteine and the closing phenylalanine or tryptophan. Each record gives: clone size, D gene, V gene, J gene, CDR3 protein, CDR3 DNA. D genes are given only for firm matches. Where a row states a size, it is once, few, many or the class of an expanded clone; other rows omit it.

>.|.|TRBV20-1|TRBJ2-7
CSARRVRSFPPYEQYF
TGCAGTGCTAGGAGGGTCAGGTCCTTCCCCCCGTACGAGCAGTACTTC
>.|.|TRBV24-1|TRBJ2-1
CATSDRTPVHYNEQFF
TGTGCCACCAGTGACCGGACCCCAGTCCACTACAATGAGCAGTTCTTC
>few|.|TRBV5-1|TRBJ2-6
CASSHRDTPSSGANVLTF
TGCGCCAGCAGCCACCGGGACACCCCGAGCTCTGGGGCCAACGTCCTGACTTTC
>.|TRBD1|TRBV6-1|TRBJ2-2
CASRAQGDTNTGELFF
TGTGCCAGCAGAGCTCAGGGGGACACGAACACCGGGGAGCTGTTTTTT
>.|.|TRBV2|TRBJ1-2
CASSEGTGRRGYTF
TGTGCCAGCAGTGAAGGTACAGGGCGCCGTGGCTACACCTTC
>.|.|TRBV11-2|TRBJ2-5
CASSLVGGWNGQRKYRETQYF
TGTGCCAGCAGCTTAGTCGGCGGCTGGAACGGACAAAGAAAATACCGGGAGACCCAGTACTTC
>once|.|TRBV6-6|TRBJ1-5
CASGGSQPQHF
TGTGCCAGCGGCGGGAGTCAGCCCCAGCATTTT
>.|.|TRBV5-1|TRBJ2-2
CASRPEGDPTGELFF
TGCGCCAGCAGACCGGAGGGGGACCCCACCGGGGAGCTGTTTTTT
>.|.|TRBV28|TRBJ1-5
CASRTLGSGQPQHF
TGTGCCAGCAGGACCCTAGGTTCGGGTCAGCCCCAGCATTTT
>once|.|TRBV12-3/TRBV12-4|TRBJ1-3
CASRDDSGNTIYF
TGTGCCAGCAGGGACGATTCTGGAAACACCATATATTTT
>once|TRBD2|TRBV5-1|TRBJ2-1
CASSWGTSSYNEQFF
TGCGCCAGCAGCTGGGGGACTAGCTCCTACAATGAGCAGTTCTTC
>.|.|TRBV7-9|TRBJ1-2
CASSLGVAGHGYTF
TGTGCCAGCAGCCTAGGGGTAGCAGGGCATGGCTACACCTTC
>.|.|TRBV7-9|TRBJ1-1
CAILGRMGTEAFF
TGTGCTATCCTAGGCCGGATGGGGACTGAAGCTTTCTTT
>.|TRBD1|TRBV10-3|TRBJ2-1
CAISESETGGNEQFF
TGTGCCATCAGTGAGTCGGAGACAGGGGGCAATGAGCAGTTCTTC
>.|.|TRBV3-1|TRBJ1-1
CASSPPGEDAFF
TGTGCCAGCAGCCCACCGGGGGAAGACGCTTTCTTT
>.|TRBD1|TRBV10-3|TRBJ1-2
CAIRGTDYGYTF
TGTGCCATCAGGGGGACAGACTATGGCTACACCTTC
>.|TRBD1|TRBV5-4|TRBJ2-7
CASSPDRGSGYEQYF
TGTGCCAGCAGCCCGGACAGGGGTTCAGGCTACGAGCAGTACTTC
>.|TRBD1|TRBV6-5|TRBJ2-5
CASSSLTGFGETQYF
TGTGCCAGCAGTTCTTTGACAGGGTTTGGCGAGACCCAGTACTTC
>.|TRBD2|TRBV5-1|TRBJ2-5
CASSFLRDRGRDF
TGCGCCAGCAGCTTTCTACGGGACCGGGGGAGGGACTTC
>.|.|TRBV29-1|TRBJ1-1
CSVEPGTEAFF
TGCAGCGTTGAACCCGGAACTGAAGCTTTCTTT
>.|.|TRBV7-9|TRBJ2-7
CASSWETYEQYF
TGTGCCAGCAGCTGGGAGACATACGAGCAGTACTTC
>.|.|TRBV3-1|TRBJ1-4
CASSQEPPATNEKLFF
TGTGCCAGCAGCCAAGAGCCCCCCGCAACTAATGAAAAACTGTTTTTT